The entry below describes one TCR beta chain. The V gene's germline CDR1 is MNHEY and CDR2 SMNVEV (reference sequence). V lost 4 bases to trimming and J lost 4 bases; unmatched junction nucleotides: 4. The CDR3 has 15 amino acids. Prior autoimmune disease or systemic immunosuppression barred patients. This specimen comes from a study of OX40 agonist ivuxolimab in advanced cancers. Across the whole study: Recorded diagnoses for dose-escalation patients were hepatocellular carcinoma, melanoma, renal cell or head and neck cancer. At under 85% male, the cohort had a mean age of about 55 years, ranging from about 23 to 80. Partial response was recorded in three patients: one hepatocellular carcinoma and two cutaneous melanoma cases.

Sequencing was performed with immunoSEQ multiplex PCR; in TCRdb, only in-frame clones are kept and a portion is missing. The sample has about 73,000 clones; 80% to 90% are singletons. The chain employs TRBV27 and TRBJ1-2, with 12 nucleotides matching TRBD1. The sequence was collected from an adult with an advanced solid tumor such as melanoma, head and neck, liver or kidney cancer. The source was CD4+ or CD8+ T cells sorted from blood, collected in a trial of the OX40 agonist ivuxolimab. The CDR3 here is CASSSGTGGSYGYTF. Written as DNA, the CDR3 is TGTGCCAGCAGTTCCGGGACAGGGGGCAGCTATGGCTACACCTTC.